This T cell receptor (beta chain) was captured by sequencing in a study of a mutant IDH1 vaccine in newly diagnosed glioma. Looking at the study overall: Prior therapy was radiotherapy, temozolomide, or both; most received both.

This clone was counted between two and nine times. The antigen remains undetermined. This table comes from immunoSEQ multiplex PCR, and its TCRdb copy is limited to in-frame clones, with some not included. The sample lists about 23,000 clones, roughly 84% occurring once. The time point here: week 47, end of study. Every single dose of the vaccine, 300 ug of mutant IDH1 20-mer peptide, came with topical imiquimod. Each donor presented with a new WHO grade 3 or 4 astrocytoma that tested IDH1-mutant and showed ATRX loss. The source was PBMCs, collected from a glioma patient whose treatment included an IDH1 peptide vaccine. The sequence was collected from a man in his forties with glioma.

This chain's CDR3 is CASGLYGRPEAFF. The CDR3 DNA reads as TGTGCTAGTGGTTTGTATGGTCGTCCTGAAGCTTTCTTT. This chain connects TRBV12-5 to TRBJ1-1; D remains unclear. Germline V lookup: CDR1 LGHNT, CDR2 FRNRAP. Trimming pared 2 bases from V and 6 bases from J, leaving 10 bases between. This CDR3 region has 13 residues.